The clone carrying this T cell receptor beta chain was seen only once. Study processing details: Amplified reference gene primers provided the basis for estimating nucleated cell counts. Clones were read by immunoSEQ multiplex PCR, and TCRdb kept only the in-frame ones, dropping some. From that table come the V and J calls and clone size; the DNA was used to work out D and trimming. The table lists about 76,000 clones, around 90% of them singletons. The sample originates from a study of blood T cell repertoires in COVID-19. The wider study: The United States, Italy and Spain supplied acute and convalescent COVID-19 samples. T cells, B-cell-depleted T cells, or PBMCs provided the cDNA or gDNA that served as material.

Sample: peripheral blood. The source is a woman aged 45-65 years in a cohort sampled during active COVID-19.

The CDR3 sequence: CASSLGRPVVGYTF. CDR3 DNA: TGTGCCAGCAGTTTAGGCAGGCCCGTGGTTGGCTACACCTTC. This chain connects TRBV28 to TRBJ1-2; no clear D gene. The V gene lost 2 bases and the J gene lost 7 bases, with 14 bases spanning the gap. The CDR3 is made up of 14 amino acids. The germline V gene has CDR1 MDHEN and CDR2 SYDVKM.